Below, one T cell receptor beta chain is given with its context. Its antigen remains unknown. The listed genes are named as in mouse. This sample's time point: mouse harvest day 7 after allogeneic transplant. Tail vein injection delivered 10^7 T-cell-depleted bone marrow cells and 10^6 splenic CD5+ T cells. This mouse GVHD model was MHC-mismatched B6 to BALB/c, profiled day 7 or 14. The data originate from a study of tissue T cells after allogeneic stem cell transplantation. Study-level results: Only a limited share of tissue TCRs appeared in blood or spleen.

Using immunoSEQ multiplex PCR, the repertoire was profiled, and TCRdb retains in-frame clones only, with some absent. The repertoire includes 3,200 or so clones, 50% to 60% of them detected once, and about 4.5% sits in the top ten. The TCR originated in a female BALB/c mouse given C57BL/6 T cells with graft-versus-host disease after an allogeneic hematopoietic cell transplant. Sequencing was carried out using gut tissue.

The covered CDR3 bases are TGTGCCAGCAGTTTGGGGGGAAACACAGAAGTCTTC. Encoded protein: CASSLGGNTEVF. The whole CDR3 region reads CASSLGGNTEVFF. The rearrangement links TRBV14 to TRBJ1-1; possibly TRBD1 for D (5 bases). The read gets to within 1 residue of the CDR3 end, and the germline J gene fills in the rest. Germline V gene sequence: CDR1 SGHDT, CDR2 FRDEAV. The V gene lost 2 bases and the J gene lost 1 base, with 6 bases spanning the gap. The length of the CDR3 is 13 residues.